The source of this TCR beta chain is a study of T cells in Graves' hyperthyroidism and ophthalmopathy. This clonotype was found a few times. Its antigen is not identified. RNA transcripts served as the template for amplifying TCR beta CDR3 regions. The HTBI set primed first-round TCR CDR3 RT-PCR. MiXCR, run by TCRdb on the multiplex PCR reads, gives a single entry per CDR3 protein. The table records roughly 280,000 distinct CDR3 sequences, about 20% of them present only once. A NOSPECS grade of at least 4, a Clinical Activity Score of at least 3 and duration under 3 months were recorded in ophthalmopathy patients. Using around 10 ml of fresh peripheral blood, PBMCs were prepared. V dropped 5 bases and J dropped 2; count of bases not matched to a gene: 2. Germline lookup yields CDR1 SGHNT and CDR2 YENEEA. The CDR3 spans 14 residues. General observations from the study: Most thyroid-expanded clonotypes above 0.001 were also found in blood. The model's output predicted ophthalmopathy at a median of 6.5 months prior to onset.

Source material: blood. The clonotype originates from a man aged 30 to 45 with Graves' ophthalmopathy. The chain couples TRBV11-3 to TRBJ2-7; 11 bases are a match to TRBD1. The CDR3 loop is CASSRGQGAYEQYF. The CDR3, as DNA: TGTGCCAGCAGCCGGGGACAGGGGGCCTACGAGCAGTACTTC.